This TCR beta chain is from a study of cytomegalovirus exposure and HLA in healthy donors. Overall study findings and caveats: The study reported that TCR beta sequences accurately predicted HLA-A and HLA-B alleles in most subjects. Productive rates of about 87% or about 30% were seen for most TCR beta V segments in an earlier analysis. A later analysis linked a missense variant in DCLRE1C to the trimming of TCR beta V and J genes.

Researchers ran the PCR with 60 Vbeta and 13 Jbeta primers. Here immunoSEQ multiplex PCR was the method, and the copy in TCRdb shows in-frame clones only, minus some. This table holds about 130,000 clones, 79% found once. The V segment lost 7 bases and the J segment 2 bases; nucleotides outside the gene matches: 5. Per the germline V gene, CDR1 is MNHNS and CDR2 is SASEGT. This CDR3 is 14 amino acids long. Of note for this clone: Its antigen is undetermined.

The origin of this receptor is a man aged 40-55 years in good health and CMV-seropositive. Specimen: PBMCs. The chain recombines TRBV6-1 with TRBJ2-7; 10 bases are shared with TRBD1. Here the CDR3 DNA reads TGTGCCAGCACCCTCGACAGGGGGCCCTACGAGCAGTACTTC. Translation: CASTLDRGPYEQYF.